One and the same sample provided the 18 T cell receptor beta chains below, sequenced in a study of spatial heterogeneity in lung cancer. Specified time point: sample taken at primary tumor resection. TCRdb re-called the 5' RACE reads through MiXCR, storing one row per CDR3 protein. Seen here are fewer than 15,000 distinct CDR3 sequences, 3% to 4% observed once, and the top ten hold roughly a sixth. Their cognate antigens are unknown. Study results and caveats: The number of expanded tumor alpha and beta chains correlated with mutation number.

The sequenced sample was lung tumor tissue, obtained at surgery. These receptors were collected from a male donor with early-stage non-small cell lung cancer.

Judged by abundance, this clonotype is medium-sized (0.01 to 0.1%). This sequence joins TRBV18 and TRBJ1-4; the D is unclear. V was trimmed by 3 bases and J by 0 bases, leaving 11 bases between them. The CDR3 is 16 residues long. Per germline, CDR1 KGHSH and CDR2 LQKENI. CDR3 loop: CASSPGRHPTNEKLFF. In DNA form, the CDR3 reads TGTGCCAGCTCACCTGGCAGGCATCCAACTAATGAAAAACTGTTTTTT.

The table lists this clonotype with many counts. The chain recombines TRBV6-2 or TRBV6-3 with TRBJ2-7; 7 bases line up with TRBD1. CDR1 MNHEY and CDR2 SVGEGT come from the germline V gene. J was trimmed by 6 bases and V by 6 bases; bases with no gene match: 2. CDR3 length: 11 residues. The CDR3 DNA follows: TGTGCCAGCAGATCAGGGGGCGAGCAGTACTTC. It translates to CASRSGGEQYF.

This clonotype appeared many times. The J gene is TRBJ2-4, the V gene TRBV5-1; 8 bases map to TRBD2. The CDR3 extends over 14 amino acids. In germline, CDR1 is SGHRS, CDR2 YFSETQ. The J segment lost 6 bases and the V segment lost 4 bases, leaving 6 bases of the junction unmatched. The CDR3, as DNA: TGCGCCAGCAGCGGCAGCGGGGGCGGAAACATTCAGTACTTC. This translates into CASSGSGGGNIQYF.

This clonotype has just a few counts. The chain couples TRBV5-8 to TRBJ1-2; 7 positions match TRBD1. Per the germline V gene, CDR1 is SGHTS and CDR2 is YDEGEE. Losses at the gene ends were 4 bases for V and 3 bases for J; bases not matched to a gene: 9. The CDR3 consists of 15 residues. The CDR3 bases are TGTGCCAGCAGCCCGAGGACAGGAGGGTACTATGGCTACACCTTC. It translates to CASSPRTGGYYGYTF.

The table lists this clonotype with many counts. This CDR3 reads CASSLGGGTYEQYF. CDR3 DNA: TGCGCCAGCAGCTTAGGAGGGGGAACCTACGAGCAGTACTTC. The V gene is TRBV5-1, the J gene TRBJ2-7; either TRBD1 or TRBD2 may supply D (6 bases each). This CDR3 contains 14 residues. V was trimmed by 2 bases and J by 2 bases, leaving 11 bases between them. The germline CDR1 and CDR2 sequences are SGHRS and YFSETQ.

At least ten counts were recorded for this clonotype. V usage is TRBV19 and J usage is TRBJ2-1; the D gene could be TRBD1 or TRBD2 (5 bases each). CDR1 LNHDA and CDR2 SQIVND come from the germline V gene (reference sequence). The V gene lost 5 bases and the J gene lost 6 bases, with 14 bases spanning the gap. CDR3 length: 14 amino acids. CDR3 residues: CASSSGPFGNEQFF. CDR3 sequence (DNA): TGTGCCAGTAGTTCGGGACCTTTCGGCAATGAGCAGTTCTTC.

This clonotype was recorded many times. The chain combines TRBV13 with TRBJ1-5; no clear D gene. The CDR3 runs to 14 residues. V dropped 0 bases and J dropped 2 bases, with 5 bases sitting between them. The V gene's germline CDR1 is PRHDT and CDR2 FYEKMQ (reference sequence). The CDR3 DNA is TGTGCCAGCAGCTTAGGGGTTGGCAATCAGCCCCAGCATTTT. This translates into CASSLGVGNQPQHF.

This clonotype came up many times. The CDR3 protein is CASSQAQRGWNNEQFF. DNA for the CDR3: TGCGCCAGCAGCCAAGCTCAGCGGGGATGGAACAATGAGCAGTTCTTC. The V call is TRBV4-3, the J call TRBJ2-1; 7 nucleotides agree with TRBD2. V lost 1 base to trimming and J lost 5 bases; unmatched junction nucleotides: 8. Germline loops: CDR1 LGHNA, CDR2 YSLEER. This CDR3 has 16 amino acids.

Ten or more counts support this clonotype. This clone may be a read error of a much larger clone one base away. The V gene is TRBV18, the J gene TRBJ1-2; D call uncertain. CDR1 is KGHSH and CDR2 is LQKENI in the germline V gene. The CDR3 is 15 residues long. CDR3 bases: TGTGCCAGCTCATTACGTGCCGGGAGTAACTATGGCGACACCTTC. Encoded protein: CASSLRAGSNYGDTF.

This clonotype was detected many times. V gene TRBV7-2 combines with J gene TRBJ1-5; D unresolved. CDR1 is SGHTA, CDR2 FQGNSA, per germline. The CDR3 length is 15 residues. V gave up 3 bases and J gave up 4 bases, with 13 bases separating them. CDR3 coding DNA: TGTGCCAGCAGCTTCCGGGGTGGTGGTAATCAGCCCCAGCATTTT. Its translation: CASSFRGGGNQPQHF. Filled out from reference TRBV7-2 and TRBJ1-5, the complete variable domain reads GAGVSQSPSNKVTEKGKDVELRCDPISGHTALYWYRQSLGQGLEFLIYFQGNSAPDKSGLPSDRFSAERTGGSVSTLTIQRTQQEDSAVYLCASSFRGGGNQPQHFGDGTRLSIL.

The chain recombines TRBV18 with TRBJ1-6; D may be TRBD1 (5 bases). This CDR3 has 16 amino acids. Germline CDR1 is KGHSH and CDR2 is LQKENI. Deletions cut 4 bases from V and 7 bases from J, with 17 bases between. The CDR3 DNA is TGTGCCAGCTCACTTTACCCGGGGGGTAGGAATTCACCCCTCCACTTT. Encoded protein: CASSLYPGGRNSPLHF.

This clonotype was found many times. The genes are TRBV21-1 and TRBJ1-4; the D call of TRBD1 is as the table states it, not checked on the DNA. TRBV21-1 is a pseudogene locus. The CDR3 spans 15 residues. CDR3 nucleotides: TGTGCCAGCAGTCGCGGGACAGAAGTAAATGAAAAACTGTTTTTT. Protein product: CASSRGTEVNEKLFF.

This clonotype was counted many times. The V and J genes are TRBV5-6 and TRBJ1-5, with a possible D match to TRBD1 (5 bases). The ends were cut back, 0 bases at V and 4 bases at J, with 11 bases in the middle. The CDR3 has 15 amino acids. Per germline, CDR1 SGHDT and CDR2 YYEEEE. The CDR3 nucleotides are TGTGCCAGCAGCTTGGCAGGGCTAGGAAATCAGCCCCAGCATTTT. It specifies CASSLAGLGNQPQHF.

Many counts were recorded for this clonotype. Written as DNA, the CDR3 is TGCAGTGCCTGGGCAGATCGGGGGGCCATGAACAATGAGCAGTTCTTC. Encoded protein: CSAWADRGAMNNEQFF. The gene calls are TRBV20-1 and TRBJ2-1; a possible D gene is TRBD2 (7 bases). The CDR3 contains 16 residues. Per germline, CDR1 DFQATT and CDR2 SNEGSKA (reference sequence). Trimming left V 6 bases short and J 5 bases short, with 23 bases between.

This clonotype was seen repeatedly, ten times or more. The V gene is TRBV20-1, the J gene TRBJ2-1; D is unresolved. Per the germline V gene, CDR1 is DFQATT and CDR2 is SNEGSKA (reference sequence). The germline V and J ends were trimmed by 0 bases and 0 bases, with 12 bases remaining between them. The CDR3 spans 16 residues. The CDR3 reads CSARDLPANSYNEQFF. The CDR3 region has the DNA TGCAGTGCTAGAGATCTCCCGGCGAACTCCTACAATGAGCAGTTCTTC.

The sample holds many counts of this clonotype. The rearrangement links TRBV29-1 to TRBJ2-3; 12 bases match TRBD2. V shed 2 bases and J 0 bases; nucleotides not matched to a gene: 9. The CDR3 covers 18 residues. Germline V gene data show CDR1 as SQVTM and CDR2 as ANQGSEA. The CDR3 sequence: CSVEPGLAGGRSTDTQYF. CDR3 coding DNA: TGCAGCGTTGAACCAGGGCTAGCGGGGGGGCGGAGCACAGATACGCAGTATTTT.

This clonotype is labeled as medium-sized. The chain recombines TRBV6-1 with TRBJ1-4, with D hard to call. CDR1 MNHNS and CDR2 SASEGT come from the germline V gene. The CDR3 has 14 residues. V lost 6 bases and J lost 8, with 16 bases in between. The CDR3 loop is CASRQDPTSEKLFF. CDR3 bases: TGTGCCAGCAGACAAGACCCGACCTCCGAAAAACTGTTTTTT.

This clonotype was found many times. The chain joins TRBV20-1 to TRBJ1-5, with D maybe TRBD1 (6 bases). Germline V lookup: CDR1 DFQATT, CDR2 SNEGSKA (reference sequence). The CDR3 is made up of 13 amino acids. V lost 5 bases and J 8 bases, leaving 16 bases between the germline ends. For the CDR3, the DNA is TGCAGTGCTTCTACAGGGTTCTCGGAGCCCCAGCATTTT. Its translation is CSASTGFSEPQHF.